What follows are 3 T cell receptor beta chains derived from one specimen sequenced in a study of blood T cell repertoires in COVID-19. Clones were sequenced by immunoSEQ multiplex PCR, and TCRdb holds only the in-frame ones, with some missing. Here the sample spans 390,000 or so clones, 75% to 90% being singletons. The sample consisted of PBMCs or T cells enriched from blood (not recorded which). These receptors originate from a man aged 18 to 29 who had recovered from COVID-19.

This clone appeared a single time. The chain employs TRBV10-2 and TRBJ2-5, with D possibly being TRBD1 (5 bases). Germline values: CDR1 WSHSY, CDR2 SAAADI. V lost 8 bases and J lost 2, with 15 bases in between. CDR3 length equals 14 residues. The CDR3 sequence: CASGWGPNQETQYF. The CDR3 nucleotides read TGCGCCAGCGGGTGGGGCCCTAATCAAGAGACCCAGTACTTC.

The V and J genes are TRBV27 and TRBJ2-5; 10 bases map to TRBD1. Germline loops: CDR1 MNHEY, CDR2 SMNVEV (reference sequence). CDR3 length: 15 amino acids. V shed 6 bases, J shed 2 bases, and the junction held 6 bases outside the gene matches. The CDR3 region is CASSRDRGVQETQYF. The CDR3 DNA follows: TGTGCCAGCAGCCGGGACAGGGGTGTACAAGAGACCCAGTACTTC.

This chain uses TRBV24-1 with TRBJ2-1; 14 nucleotides match TRBD2. Germline V gives CDR1 KGHDR, CDR2 SFDVKD. Losses at the gene ends were 3 bases for V and 8 bases for J; bases not matched to a gene: 5. This CDR3 spans 16 amino acids. The CDR3, as DNA: TGTGCCACCAGTGATAGACTAGCGGGAGGGCCTCATGAGCAGTTCTTC. Translation gives CATSDRLAGGPHEQFF.